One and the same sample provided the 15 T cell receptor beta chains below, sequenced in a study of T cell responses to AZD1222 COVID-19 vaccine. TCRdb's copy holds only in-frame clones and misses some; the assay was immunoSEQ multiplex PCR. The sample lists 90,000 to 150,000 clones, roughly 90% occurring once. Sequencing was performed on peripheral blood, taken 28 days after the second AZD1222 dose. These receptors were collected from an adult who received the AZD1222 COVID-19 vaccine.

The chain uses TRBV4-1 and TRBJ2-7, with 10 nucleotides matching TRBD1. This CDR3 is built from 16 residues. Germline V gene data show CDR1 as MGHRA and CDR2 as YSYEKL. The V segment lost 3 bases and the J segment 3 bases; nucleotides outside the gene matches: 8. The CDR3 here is CASSQPGTGVFYEQYF. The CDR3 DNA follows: TGCGCCAGCAGCCAGCCCGGGACAGGGGTTTTCTACGAGCAGTACTTC.

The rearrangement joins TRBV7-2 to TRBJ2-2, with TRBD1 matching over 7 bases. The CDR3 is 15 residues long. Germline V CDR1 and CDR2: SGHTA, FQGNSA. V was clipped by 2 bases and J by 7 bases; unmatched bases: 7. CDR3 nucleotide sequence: TGTGCCAGCAGCTTATGGGGGACAGTCGGCGGGGAGCTGTTTTTT. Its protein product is CASSLWGTVGGELFF.

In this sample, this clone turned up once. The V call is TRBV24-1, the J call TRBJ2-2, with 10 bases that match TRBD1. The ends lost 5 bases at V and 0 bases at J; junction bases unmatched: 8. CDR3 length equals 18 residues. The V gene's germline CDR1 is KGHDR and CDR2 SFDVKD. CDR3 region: CATSALDRGGTNTGELFF. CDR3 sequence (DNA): TGTGCCACCAGTGCCTTGGACAGGGGGGGAACGAACACCGGGGAGCTGTTTTTT.

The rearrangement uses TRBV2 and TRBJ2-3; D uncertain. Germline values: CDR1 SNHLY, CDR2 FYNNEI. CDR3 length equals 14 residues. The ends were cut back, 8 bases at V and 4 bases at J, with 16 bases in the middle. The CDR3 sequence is CASRPTFLADTQYF. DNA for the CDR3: TGTGCCAGCCGACCGACATTCCTAGCAGATACGCAGTATTTT.

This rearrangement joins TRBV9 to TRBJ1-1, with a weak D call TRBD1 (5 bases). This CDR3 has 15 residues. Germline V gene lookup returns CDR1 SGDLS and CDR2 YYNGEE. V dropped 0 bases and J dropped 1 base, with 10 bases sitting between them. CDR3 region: CASSVEGVGNTEAFF. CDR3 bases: TGTGCCAGCAGCGTAGAAGGGGTCGGGAACACTGAAGCTTTCTTT.

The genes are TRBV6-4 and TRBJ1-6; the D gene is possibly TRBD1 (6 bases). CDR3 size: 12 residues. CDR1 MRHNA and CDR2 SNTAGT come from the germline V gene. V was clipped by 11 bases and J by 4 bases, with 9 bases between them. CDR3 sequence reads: CAGDNYNSPLHF. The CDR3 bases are TGTGCCGGGGACAATTATAATTCACCCCTCCACTTT.

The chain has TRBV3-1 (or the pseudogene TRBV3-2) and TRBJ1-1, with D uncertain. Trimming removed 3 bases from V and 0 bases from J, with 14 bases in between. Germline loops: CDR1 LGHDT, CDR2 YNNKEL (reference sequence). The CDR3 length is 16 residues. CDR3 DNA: TGTGCCAGCAGCCAGCGTCGACCGGGTATGAACACTGAAGCTTTCTTT. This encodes CASSQRRPGMNTEAFF.

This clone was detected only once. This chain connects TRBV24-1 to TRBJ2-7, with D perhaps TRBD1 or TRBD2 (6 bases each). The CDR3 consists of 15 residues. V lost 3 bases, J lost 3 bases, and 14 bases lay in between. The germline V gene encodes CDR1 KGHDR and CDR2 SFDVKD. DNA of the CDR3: TGTGCCACCAGTGATCCTGCCCGGGGGCACTACGAGCAGTACTTC. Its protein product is CATSDPARGHYEQYF.

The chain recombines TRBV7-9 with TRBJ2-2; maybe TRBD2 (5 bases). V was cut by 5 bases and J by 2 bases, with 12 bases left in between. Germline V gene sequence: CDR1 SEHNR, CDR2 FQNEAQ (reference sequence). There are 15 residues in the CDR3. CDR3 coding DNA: TGTGCCAGCAGCCGTCGACGGGAAAACACCGGGGAGCTGTTTTTT. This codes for CASSRRRENTGELFF.

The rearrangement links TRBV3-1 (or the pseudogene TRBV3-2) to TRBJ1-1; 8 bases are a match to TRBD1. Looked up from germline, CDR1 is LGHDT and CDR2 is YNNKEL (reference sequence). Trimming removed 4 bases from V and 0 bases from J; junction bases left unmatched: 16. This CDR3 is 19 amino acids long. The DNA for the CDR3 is TGTGCCAGCAGCCCAGGGGGCCCTGGCGGAGGGAGTCTGAACACTGAAGCTTTCTTT. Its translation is CASSPGGPGGGSLNTEAFF.

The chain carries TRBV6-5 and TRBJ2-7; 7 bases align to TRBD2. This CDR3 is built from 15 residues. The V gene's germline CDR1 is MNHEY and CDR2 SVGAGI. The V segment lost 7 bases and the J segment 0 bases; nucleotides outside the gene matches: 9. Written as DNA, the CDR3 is TGTGCCAGCACCCCCTACGGGAGGAACTCCTACGAGCAGTACTTC. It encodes CASTPYGRNSYEQYF.

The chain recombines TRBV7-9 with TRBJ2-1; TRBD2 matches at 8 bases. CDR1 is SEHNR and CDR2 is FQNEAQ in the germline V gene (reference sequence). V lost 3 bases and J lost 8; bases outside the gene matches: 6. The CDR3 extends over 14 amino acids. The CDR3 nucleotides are TGTGCCAGCAGCTTTTTTGCGGGGGGCCATGAGCAGTTCTTC. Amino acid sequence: CASSFFAGGHEQFF. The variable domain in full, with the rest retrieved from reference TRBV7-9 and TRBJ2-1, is DTGVSQNPRHKITKRGQNVTFRCDPISEHNRLYWYRQTLGQGPEFLTYFQNEAQLEKSRLLSDRFSAERPKGSFSTLEIQRTEQGDSAMYLCASSFFAGGHEQFFGPGTRLTVL.

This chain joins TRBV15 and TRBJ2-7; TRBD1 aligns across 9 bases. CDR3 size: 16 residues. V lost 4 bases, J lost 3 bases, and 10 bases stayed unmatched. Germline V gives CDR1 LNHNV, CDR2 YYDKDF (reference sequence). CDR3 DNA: TGTGCCACCAGCACGGACAGGGGCTGGACTAACTACGAGCAGTACTTC. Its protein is CATSTDRGWTNYEQYF.

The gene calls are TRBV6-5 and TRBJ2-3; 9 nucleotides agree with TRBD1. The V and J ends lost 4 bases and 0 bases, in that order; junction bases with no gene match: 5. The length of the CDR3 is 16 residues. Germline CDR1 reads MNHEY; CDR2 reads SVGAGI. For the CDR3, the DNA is TGTGCCAGCAGTTCCTGGGACAGGGCTAGCACAGATACGCAGTATTTT. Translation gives CASSSWDRASTDTQYF.

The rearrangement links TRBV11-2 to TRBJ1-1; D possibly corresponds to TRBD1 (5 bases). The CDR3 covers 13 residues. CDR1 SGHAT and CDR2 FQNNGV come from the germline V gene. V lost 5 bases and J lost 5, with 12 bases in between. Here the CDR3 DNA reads TGTGCCAGCAGCCAAGGGGAGGGGACTGAAGCTTTCTTT. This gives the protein CASSQGEGTEAFF.